A single T cell receptor (beta chain) is shown here with its context. No cognate antigen has been identified for it. Base qualities are missing; no much larger clone stands one base away. The CDR3 contains 16 residues, cysteine and phenylalanine counted. Only the CDR3 region is kept as DNA, spanning 48 bases read in frame from base 1. CDR1 and CDR2, looked up from the germline V gene, are MNHEY and SVGAGI. Relative to germline, V is 0 bases shorter and J is 0 bases shorter, with 12 bases between their ends. TCRbeta CDR3 regions were amplified from genomic DNA by means of the immunoSEQ Assay, a bias-controlled multiplex PCR. Under the source paper's analysis protocol: The number of nucleated cells in each sample was estimated from the amplification of reference gene primers within the assay. To quantify the absolute abundance of each unique TCRbeta CDR3 rearrangement, sequence reads were collapsed and filtered. For each sample, productive Simpson clonality was calculated as the square root of Simpson's diversity index over productive rearrangements. Here the immuneACCESS table is served through TCRdb, limited to in-frame sequences with V and J called. Missing clones are a known gap in these copies; in checked studies unresolved V genes cover under half, and the rest lacks a known reason. The V and J calls and clone size are taken from that table; D and trimming were inferred from the DNA. Counted in this sample were about 210,000 clones; about 87% of them appeared once. The ten largest clones capture about 1.7% of the sample.

The data originate from a study of blood T cell repertoires in COVID-19 (dated by TCRdb to 2018 to 2020). In the study overall: Samples from collaborators originated in the United States, Italy and Spain and spanned both the acute and convalescent phases of COVID-19. The material from the prospective study consisted of cDNA or gDNA derived from T cells, B-cell-depleted T cells, or PBMCs. Subjects who had been exposed to COVID-19, were actively infected with it, or had recovered from it provided the deeply sampled blood TCRbeta repertoires that made up the dataset. The repertoires were released in a freely available public database intended as a resource for research on the immune response to SARS-CoV-2. Samples came from the ongoing ImmuneRACE study (first 160 participants) plus 1,254 subjects from 6 global collaborators. A de-identified subject ID, COVID-19 status, age in years and sex were almost always included in the sample metadata. Where available, HLA class I and class II types were obtained from metadata supplied by the sample provider rather than from assay-based typing.

General study outcomes and caveats: The quantity of clinical and demographic metadata differed by source and by participant and was supplied without curation.

Collaborating institutions collected whole blood in K2EDTA tubes following their own protocols. For TCRbeta analysis, collaborator samples were shipped as frozen whole blood, as isolated PBMCs, or as DNA extracted from either sample type. The TCR comes from a man aged 65 to 79 with acute or convalescent COVID-19. The chain couples TRBV6-5 to TRBJ2-7; the D gene is perhaps TRBD1, on 5 matching bases. Input material: peripheral blood. CDR3 loop: CASSYSKRGSSYEQYF. The nucleotide sequence is TGTGCCAGCAGTTACTCGAAAAGGGGTAGCTCCTACGAGCAGTACTTC.